These T cell receptor beta chains were read from a single sample in a study of blood T cell repertoires in COVID-19. The repertoire was sequenced with immunoSEQ multiplex PCR; TCRdb's copy has only in-frame clones and lacks some. The repertoire includes over 150,000 clones, around four fifths of them detected once, and roughly 2.9% sits in the top ten. Sequenced input: peripheral blood. Receptors were obtained from a woman aged 60-75 years with acute or convalescent COVID-19. CDR3s include the opening cysteine and the closing phenylalanine or tryptophan. Each record gives: CDR3 DNA, CDR3 protein, J gene, clone size, V gene, D gene. D genes are given only for firm matches. Only part of the rows carry a size: once, few, many, or a class if the clone is expanded.

CDR3 DNA: TGTGCCAGCAGTTTGCCCCTCGGGAGGACTGAAGCTTTCTTT
CDR3 protein: CASSLPLGRTEAFF
J gene: TRBJ1-1
clone size: .
V gene: TRBV28
D gene: .

CDR3 DNA: TGTGCCAGCAGTTTCGGACAGAACACCGGGGAGCTGTTTTTT
CDR3 protein: CASSFGQNTGELFF
J gene: TRBJ2-2
clone size: .
V gene: TRBV28
D gene: .

CDR3 DNA: TGCAGCGTTGAAGCCCTCCCGGGACAGGGGAGCTCCTACAATGAGCAGTTCTTC
CDR3 protein: CSVEALPGQGSSYNEQFF
J gene: TRBJ2-1
clone size: .
V gene: TRBV29-1
D gene: TRBD1

CDR3 DNA: TGCGCCAGCAGCCAAATCTCCGGGACAGGGGGCCAAAGGGAAAAACTGTTTTTT
CDR3 protein: CASSQISGTGGQREKLFF
J gene: TRBJ1-4
clone size: once
V gene: TRBV4-1
D gene: TRBD1

CDR3 DNA: TGTGCCAGCAGTCGCACCGGGACCTACGAGCAGTACTTC
CDR3 protein: CASSRTGTYEQYF
J gene: TRBJ2-7
clone size: .
V gene: TRBV28
D gene: .

CDR3 DNA: TGCGCCAGCAGCTTGGATAGCTCTGGGGCCAACGTCCTGACTTTC
CDR3 protein: CASSLDSSGANVLTF
J gene: TRBJ2-6
clone size: .
V gene: TRBV5-1
D gene: .

CDR3 DNA: TGTGCCTGGAGCGTTACGAGGACAGACAATCAGCCCCAGCATTTT
CDR3 protein: CAWSVTRTDNQPQHF
J gene: TRBJ1-5
clone size: .
V gene: TRBV30
D gene: .

CDR3 DNA: TGTGCCAGCAGCCCTTATGCTAGCGGGGTCACAGATACGCAGTATTTT
CDR3 protein: CASSPYASGVTDTQYF
J gene: TRBJ2-3
clone size: .
V gene: TRBV27
D gene: TRBD2

CDR3 DNA: TGCGCCAGCAGCCCTGGGACAGTCTCTGGAAACACCATATATTTT
CDR3 protein: CASSPGTVSGNTIYF
J gene: TRBJ1-3
clone size: .
V gene: TRBV4-1
D gene: TRBD1

CDR3 DNA: TGTGCCAGCAGGGGGGGGGCCGTTAGCATTCAGTACTTC
CDR3 protein: CASRGGAVSIQYF
J gene: TRBJ2-4
clone size: once
V gene: TRBV2
D gene: .

CDR3 DNA: TGTGCCAGTCAAAGACTAGCGGGGTTCACGGAGCAGTACTTC
CDR3 protein: CASQRLAGFTEQYF
J gene: TRBJ2-7
clone size: .
V gene: TRBV19
D gene: TRBD2

CDR3 DNA: TGCAGCGTTGTGGGCGGGGGCCGCACCGGGGAGCTGTTTTTT
CDR3 protein: CSVVGGGRTGELFF
J gene: TRBJ2-2
clone size: once
V gene: TRBV29-1
D gene: .

CDR3 DNA: TGTGCCAGCAGTCGACTAGCGGGGGCGTCCCTTTCCTACAATGAGCAGTTCTTC
CDR3 protein: CASSRLAGASLSYNEQFF
J gene: TRBJ2-1
clone size: .
V gene: TRBV7-2
D gene: TRBD2

CDR3 DNA: TGTGCCAGCAGCCAAGGGCCCGATCATAGCAATCAGCCCCAGCATTTT
CDR3 protein: CASSQGPDHSNQPQHF
J gene: TRBJ1-5
clone size: .
V gene: TRBV3-1/TRBV3-2
D gene: .

CDR3 DNA: TGTGCCAGCTCACCACCGCGGGACAGGGCTCATGGCTACACCTTC
CDR3 protein: CASSPPRDRAHGYTF
J gene: TRBJ1-2
clone size: .
V gene: TRBV18
D gene: TRBD1

CDR3 DNA: TGTGCCAGCAGCTTCAGGACTCCAACTAATGAAAAACTGTTTTTT
CDR3 protein: CASSFRTPTNEKLFF
J gene: TRBJ1-4
clone size: .
V gene: TRBV5-6
D gene: .

CDR3 DNA: TGTGCCAGCAGTCGTCAGGGGGGCACAGATACGCAGTATTTT
CDR3 protein: CASSRQGGTDTQYF
J gene: TRBJ2-3
clone size: .
V gene: TRBV2
D gene: TRBD1

CDR3 DNA: TGTGCCAGCGAGGGACAGGGGGCTTACGAGCAGTACTTC
CDR3 protein: CASEGQGAYEQYF
J gene: TRBJ2-7
clone size: .
V gene: TRBV12-3/TRBV12-4
D gene: TRBD1

CDR3 DNA: TGTGCCAGCAGTTTCTACAGGGGTCCCTACGAGCAGTACTTC
CDR3 protein: CASSFYRGPYEQYF
J gene: TRBJ2-7
clone size: .
V gene: TRBV6-5
D gene: TRBD1

CDR3 DNA: TGTGCCAGCAGCTTAGCGCGGGACGCTGGGGCCAACGTCCTGACTTTC
CDR3 protein: CASSLARDAGANVLTF
J gene: TRBJ2-6
clone size: .
V gene: TRBV7-2
D gene: .

CDR3 DNA: TGTGCCAGCAGTTCCTGGGACAGGGCGTCCAAGGGGACCCAGTACTTC
CDR3 protein: CASSSWDRASKGTQYF
J gene: TRBJ2-5
clone size: .
V gene: TRBV28
D gene: TRBD1

CDR3 DNA: TGTGCCAGTAGTACAGCCAGGGGTTTAGGTCAGCCCCAGCATTTT
CDR3 protein: CASSTARGLGQPQHF
J gene: TRBJ1-5
clone size: .
V gene: TRBV19
D gene: .

CDR3 DNA: TGCGCCAGCAGCTATGACACGTCCCCAGATACGCAGTATTTT
CDR3 protein: CASSYDTSPDTQYF
J gene: TRBJ2-3
clone size: .
V gene: TRBV5-1
D gene: .

CDR3 DNA: TGCGCCAGCAGTCAACGCCGGGACAAAGACCCCGGGGAGCTGTTTTTT
CDR3 protein: CASSQRRDKDPGELFF
J gene: TRBJ2-2
clone size: once
V gene: TRBV23-1
D gene: .

CDR3 DNA: TGTGCCAGCAGCCTTGGACACGTTATAATTTCAGATACGCAGTATTTT
CDR3 protein: CASSLGHVIISDTQYF
J gene: TRBJ2-3
clone size: few
V gene: TRBV5-5
D gene: .

CDR3 DNA: TGTGCCAGCAGTTACTCAGCGCCTAGCGGGGGCTACGAGCAGTACTTC
CDR3 protein: CASSYSAPSGGYEQYF
J gene: TRBJ2-7
clone size: .
V gene: TRBV6-2/TRBV6-3
D gene: TRBD2

CDR3 DNA: TGCGCCAGCAGCTCCAGGGTCACCGGGGAGCTGTTTTTT
CDR3 protein: CASSSRVTGELFF
J gene: TRBJ2-2
clone size: .
V gene: TRBV5-1
D gene: .

CDR3 DNA: TGTGCCAGCAGCTTAGCCGGACTCTCTGGGGCCAACGTCCTGACTTTC
CDR3 protein: CASSLAGLSGANVLTF
J gene: TRBJ2-6
clone size: .
V gene: TRBV11-2
D gene: .

CDR3 DNA: TGCGCCAGCAGCCAAGATAGCAGGCGGGGCTACGCCTACGAGCAGTACTTC
CDR3 protein: CASSQDSRRGYAYEQYF
J gene: TRBJ2-7
clone size: once
V gene: TRBV4-1
D gene: .

CDR3 DNA: TGTGCCAGCAGGAGGACAGGTGAAGTCTATGGCTACACCTTC
CDR3 protein: CASRRTGEVYGYTF
J gene: TRBJ1-2
clone size: .
V gene: TRBV6-5
D gene: TRBD1

CDR3 DNA: TGTGCAAGTCGCTTAGCGCTTGGGCAGGCGCGTAATGAGCAGTTCTTC
CDR3 protein: CASRLALGQARNEQFF
J gene: TRBJ2-1
clone size: .
V gene: TRBV12-2
D gene: .

CDR3 DNA: TGTGCCAGTAGTATAAGAGGTTCTAACTATGGCTACACCTTC
CDR3 protein: CASSIRGSNYGYTF
J gene: TRBJ1-2
clone size: once
V gene: TRBV19
D gene: .

CDR3 DNA: TGTGCCAGTAGTATATCAGGGACTGAGTCCTACGAGCAGTACTTC
CDR3 protein: CASSISGTESYEQYF
J gene: TRBJ2-7
clone size: .
V gene: TRBV19
D gene: .

CDR3 DNA: TGTGCCAGTAGTATGGAGCAGTCCTATAATTCACCCCTCCACTTT
CDR3 protein: CASSMEQSYNSPLHF
J gene: TRBJ1-6
clone size: .
V gene: TRBV19
D gene: .

CDR3 DNA: TGTGCCAGTAAGGGACAGGGTTTGGGGAACACTGAAGCTTTCTTT
CDR3 protein: CASKGQGLGNTEAFF
J gene: TRBJ1-1
clone size: .
V gene: TRBV19
D gene: TRBD1

CDR3 DNA: TGTGCCAGCAGCCAATTTATTACACCAGGCTACGAGCAGTACTTC
CDR3 protein: CASSQFITPGYEQYF
J gene: TRBJ2-7
clone size: few
V gene: TRBV14
D gene: .

CDR3 DNA: TGTGCCAGCAGCTTGGGTGGGAGCTCTCCTCTCTATGGCTACACCTTC
CDR3 protein: CASSLGGSSPLYGYTF
J gene: TRBJ1-2
clone size: .
V gene: TRBV7-3
D gene: .

CDR3 DNA: TGCGCCAGCAGTGAACTAGGAACAGATACGCAGTATTTT
CDR3 protein: CASSELGTDTQYF
J gene: TRBJ2-3
clone size: .
V gene: TRBV10-2
D gene: .

CDR3 DNA: TGTGCCAGCAGTCCAAGACAGGGTAGTATGAACACTGAAGCTTTCTTT
CDR3 protein: CASSPRQGSMNTEAFF
J gene: TRBJ1-1
clone size: .
V gene: TRBV3-1/TRBV3-2
D gene: TRBD1

CDR3 DNA: TGCGCCAGCAGCTCCGGGACACGGCATAATTCACCCCTCCACTTT
CDR3 protein: CASSSGTRHNSPLHF
J gene: TRBJ1-6
clone size: .
V gene: TRBV5-1
D gene: .

CDR3 DNA: TGTGCCAGCAGCTTATCTTACGGAGACTACGAGCAGTACTTC
CDR3 protein: CASSLSYGDYEQYF
J gene: TRBJ2-7
clone size: .
V gene: TRBV7-2
D gene: .

CDR3 DNA: TGTGCCAGCAGCTTAGGGGCGTCCGGGGGGGCCTATGGCTACACCTTC
CDR3 protein: CASSLGASGGAYGYTF
J gene: TRBJ1-2
clone size: .
V gene: TRBV7-2
D gene: .

CDR3 DNA: TGTGCCAGTAAGGGACAGGGAGGAGGGAAACTCTATGGCTACACCTTC
CDR3 protein: CASKGQGGGKLYGYTF
J gene: TRBJ1-2
clone size: .
V gene: TRBV19
D gene: TRBD1